The 4 T cell receptor beta chains reported below all come from one sample, sequenced in a study of response to subunit inactivated influenza vaccine. TCRdb called the RT-PCR reads again in MiXCR, with one record for every CDR3 protein. In the table there are about 520,000 distinct CDR3 sequences, approximately 24% of which are singletons. The input for sequencing was CD4+ T cells sorted from PBMCs, taken roughly 5 days after vaccination. The receptors originated from a man in his fifties or sixties who received an inactivated influenza vaccine.

This sequence joins TRBV7-2 and TRBJ1-5; no reliable D call. Trimming stripped 5 bases from V and 4 bases from J, with 9 bases between. CDR1 SGHTA and CDR2 FQGNSA come from the germline V gene. The CDR3 totals 13 residues. CDR3 loop: CASSPQLNQPQHF. CDR3 DNA sequence: TGTGCCAGCAGCCCTCAGTTAAATCAGCCCCAGCATTTT.

The rearrangement joins TRBV10-2 to TRBJ2-1; D remains ambiguous. CDR1 and CDR2 from the germline V gene are WSHSY and SAAADI. The CDR3 loop spans 13 amino acids. V lost 2 bases to trimming and J lost 3 bases, with 5 bases between them. CDR3 region: CASSEIGYNEQFF. CDR3 DNA sequence: TGCGCCAGCAGTGAGATAGGCTACAATGAGCAGTTCTTC.

The chain couples TRBV9 to TRBJ2-5, with D perhaps matching TRBD1 (5 bases). Germline V gene lookup returns CDR1 SGDLS and CDR2 YYNGEE. The CDR3 spans 14 residues. The V end lost 0 bases, the J end lost 2 bases, and 8 bases lay between the germline ends. For the CDR3, the DNA is TGTGCCAGCAGCGTAGGACAGAAGCAAGAGACCCAGTACTTC. Translating it yields CASSVGQKQETQYF. The whole variable domain, remainder taken from reference TRBV9 and TRBJ2-5, is DSGVTQTPKHLITATGQRVTLRCSPRSGDLSVYWYQQSLDQGLQFLIQYYNGEERAKGNILERFSAQQFPDLHSELNLSSLELGDSALYFCASSVGQKQETQYFGPGTRLLVL.

V usage is TRBV6-6 and J usage is TRBJ2-3, with D perhaps matching TRBD2 (5 bases). This CDR3 region has 13 residues. The V gene's germline CDR1 is MNHNY and CDR2 SVGAGI (reference sequence). Trimming stripped 6 bases from V and 6 bases from J, with 13 bases between. The CDR3 reads CASSPPGCDTQYF. CDR3 nucleotides: TGTGCCAGCAGCCCCCCGGGGTGCGATACGCAGTATTTT.